This TCR beta chain emerged from a study of shared clonotypes between healthy human individuals. Study observations and caveats: Relative to memory subsets, naive subsets generally showed larger estimated richness.

Worth noting for this clone: The antigen is undetermined.

CD45RO negativity and positive selection for CCR7 defined naive CD8 cells, a population that excluded terminally differentiated effector memory CD45RA+ cells. CDR1 is SGHAT, CDR2 FQNNGV, per germline. This CDR3 comprises 14 residues. The J segment lost 2 bases and the V segment lost 4 bases, leaving 5 bases of the junction unmatched. Only in-frame clones appear in the TCRdb table, and some are missing; sequencing was by immunoSEQ multiplex PCR. The table lists hundreds of thousands of clones, just over 90% of them singletons. This sequence joins TRBV11-2 and TRBJ2-7; TRBD2 matches at 7 bases. What was sequenced was naive CD8+ T cells sorted from blood. The receptor was derived from a man aged 25-40 years in good health. The CDR3 spells CASSSMGGTYEQYF. The CDR3 DNA follows: TGTGCCAGCAGCTCTATGGGGGGGACCTACGAGCAGTACTTC.